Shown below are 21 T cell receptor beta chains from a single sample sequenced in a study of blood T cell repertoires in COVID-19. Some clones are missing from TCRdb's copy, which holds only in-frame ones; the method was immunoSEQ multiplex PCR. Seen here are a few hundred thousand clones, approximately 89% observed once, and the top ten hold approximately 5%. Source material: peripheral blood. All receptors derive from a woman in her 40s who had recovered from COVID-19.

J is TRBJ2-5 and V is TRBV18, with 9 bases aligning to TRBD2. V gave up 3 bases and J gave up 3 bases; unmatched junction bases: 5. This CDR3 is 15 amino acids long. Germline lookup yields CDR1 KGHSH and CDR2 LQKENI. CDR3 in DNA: TGTGCCAGCTCACCTACCATAGCGGGGGAAGAGACCCAGTACTTC. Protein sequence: CASSPTIAGEETQYF.

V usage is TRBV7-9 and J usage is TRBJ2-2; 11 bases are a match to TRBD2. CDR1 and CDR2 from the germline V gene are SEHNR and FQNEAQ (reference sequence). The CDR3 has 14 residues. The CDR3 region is CATSGREDTGELFF. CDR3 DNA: TGTGCTACTAGCGGGAGAGAAGACACCGGGGAGCTGTTTTTT.

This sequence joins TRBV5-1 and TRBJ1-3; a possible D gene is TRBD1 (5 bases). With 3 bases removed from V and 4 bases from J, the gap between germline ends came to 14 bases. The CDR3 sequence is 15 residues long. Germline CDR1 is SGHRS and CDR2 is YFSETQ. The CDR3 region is CASSSRGGEGNTIYF. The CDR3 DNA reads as TGCGCCAGCAGCTCCCGCGGGGGAGAAGGAAACACCATATATTTT.

In DNA form, the CDR3 reads TGTGCCAGCAGTTACTCGATACAGGGCGACCAGCCCCAGCATTTT. It encodes CASSYSIQGDQPQHF. The chain is built from TRBV6-5 and TRBJ1-5, with D tentatively TRBD1 (6 bases). Trimming pared 0 bases from V and 7 bases from J, leaving 13 bases between. This CDR3 comprises 15 residues. Germline values: CDR1 MNHEY, CDR2 SVGAGI.

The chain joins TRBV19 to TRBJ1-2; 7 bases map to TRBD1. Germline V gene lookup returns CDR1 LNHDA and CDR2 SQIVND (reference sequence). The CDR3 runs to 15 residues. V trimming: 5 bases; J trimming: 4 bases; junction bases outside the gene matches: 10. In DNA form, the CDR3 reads TGTGCCAGTAGTGTTCCGGGACAGCCTTCCTATGGCTACACCTTC. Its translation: CASSVPGQPSYGYTF.

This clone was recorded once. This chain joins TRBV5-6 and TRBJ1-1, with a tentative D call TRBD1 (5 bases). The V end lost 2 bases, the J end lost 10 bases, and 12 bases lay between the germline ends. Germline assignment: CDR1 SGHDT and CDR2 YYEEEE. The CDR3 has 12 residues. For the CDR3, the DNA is TGTGCCAGCAGCTTCCCAGGTCAGGGAGCTTTCTTT. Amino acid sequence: CASSFPGQGAFF. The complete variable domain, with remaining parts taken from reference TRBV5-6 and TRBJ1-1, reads DAGVTQSPTHLIKTRGQQVTLRCSPKSGHDTVSWYQQALGQGPQFIFQYYEEEERQRGNFPDRFSGHQFPNYSSELNVNALLLGDSALYLCASSFPGQGAFFGQGTRLTVV.

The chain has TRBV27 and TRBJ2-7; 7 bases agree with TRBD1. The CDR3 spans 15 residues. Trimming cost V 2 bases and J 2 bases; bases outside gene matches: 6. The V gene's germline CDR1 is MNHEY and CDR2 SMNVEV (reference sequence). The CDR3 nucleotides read TGTGCCAGCAGTTTAAACCCGACAGGGACCTACGAGCAGTACTTC. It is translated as CASSLNPTGTYEQYF.

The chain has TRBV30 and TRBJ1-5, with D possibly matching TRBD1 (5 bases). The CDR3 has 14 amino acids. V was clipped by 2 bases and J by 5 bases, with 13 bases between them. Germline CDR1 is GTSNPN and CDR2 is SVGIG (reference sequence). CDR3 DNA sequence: TGTGCCTGGAGTACAGGCGCGCTAGATCAGCCCCAGCATTTT. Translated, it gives CAWSTGALDQPQHF. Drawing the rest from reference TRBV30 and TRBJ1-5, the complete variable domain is SQTIHQWPATLVQPVGSPLSLECTVEGTSNPNLYWYRQAAGRGLQLLFYSVGIGQISSEVPQNLSASRPQDRQFILSSKKLLLSDSGFYLCAWSTGALDQPQHFGDGTRLSIL.

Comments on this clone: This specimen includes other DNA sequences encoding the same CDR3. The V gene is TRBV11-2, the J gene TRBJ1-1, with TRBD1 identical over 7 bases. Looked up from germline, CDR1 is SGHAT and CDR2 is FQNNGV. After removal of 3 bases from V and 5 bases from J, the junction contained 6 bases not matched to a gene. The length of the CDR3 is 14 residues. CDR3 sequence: CASSLTGRGTEAFF. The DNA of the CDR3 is TGTGCCAGCAGCTTGACAGGCAGGGGGACTGAAGCTTTCTTT.

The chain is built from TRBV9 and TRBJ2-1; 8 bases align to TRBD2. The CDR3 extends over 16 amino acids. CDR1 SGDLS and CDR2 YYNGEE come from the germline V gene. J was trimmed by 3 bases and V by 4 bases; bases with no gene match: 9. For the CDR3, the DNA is TGTGCCAGCAGCCCCCGGGGACTAGGGGGCTACAATGAGCAGTTCTTC. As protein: CASSPRGLGGYNEQFF.

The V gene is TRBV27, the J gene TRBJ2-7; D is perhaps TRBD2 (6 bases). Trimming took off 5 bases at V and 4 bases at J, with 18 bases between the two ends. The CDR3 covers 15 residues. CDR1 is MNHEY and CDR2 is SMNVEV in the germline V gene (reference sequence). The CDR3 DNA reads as TGTGCCAGCAGTACCACCGGACTAAGTAGTTACGAGCAGTACGTC. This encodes CASSTTGLSSYEQYV.

CDR3 residues: CAISEGRGLADYEQYV. The CDR3 DNA sequence: TGTGCCATCAGTGAGGGCCGGGGACTAGCCGACTACGAGCAGTACGTC. The chain couples TRBV10-3 to TRBJ2-7, with 9 nucleotides matching TRBD2. The junction had 8 bases not matched to a gene; V was cut back by 2 bases and J by 3 bases. Germline V CDR1 and CDR2: ENHRY, SYGVKD. This CDR3 spans 16 amino acids.

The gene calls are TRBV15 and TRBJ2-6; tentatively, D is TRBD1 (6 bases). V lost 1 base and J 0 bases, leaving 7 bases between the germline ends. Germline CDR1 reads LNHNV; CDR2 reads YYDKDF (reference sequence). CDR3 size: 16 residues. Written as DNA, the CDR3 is TGTGCCACCAGCAGAGTAGGGGGCTCTGGGGCCAACGTCCTGACTTTC. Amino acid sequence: CATSRVGGSGANVLTF. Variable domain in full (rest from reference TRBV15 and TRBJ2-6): DAMVIQNPRYQVTQFGKPVTLSCSQTLNHNVMYWYQQKSSQAPKLLFHYYDKDFNNEADTPDNFQSRRPNTSFCFLDIRSPGLGDTAMYLCATSRVGGSGANVLTFGAGSRLTVL.

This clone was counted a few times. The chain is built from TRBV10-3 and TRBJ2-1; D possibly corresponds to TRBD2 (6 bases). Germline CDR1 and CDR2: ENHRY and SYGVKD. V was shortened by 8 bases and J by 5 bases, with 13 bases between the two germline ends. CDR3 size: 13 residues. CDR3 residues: CAIWRGPNNEQFF. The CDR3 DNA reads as TGTGCCATCTGGCGGGGCCCTAACAATGAGCAGTTCTTC.

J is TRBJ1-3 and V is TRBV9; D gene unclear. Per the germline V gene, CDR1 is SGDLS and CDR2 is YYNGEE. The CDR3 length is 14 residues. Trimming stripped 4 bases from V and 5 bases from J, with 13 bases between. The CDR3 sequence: CASSPRVQRNTIYF. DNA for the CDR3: TGTGCCAGCAGCCCACGGGTGCAAAGAAACACCATATATTTT. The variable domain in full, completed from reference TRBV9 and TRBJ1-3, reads DSGVTQTPKHLITATGQRVTLRCSPRSGDLSVYWYQQSLDQGLQFLIQYYNGEERAKGNILERFSAQQFPDLHSELNLSSLELGDSALYFCASSPRVQRNTIYFGEGSWLTVV.

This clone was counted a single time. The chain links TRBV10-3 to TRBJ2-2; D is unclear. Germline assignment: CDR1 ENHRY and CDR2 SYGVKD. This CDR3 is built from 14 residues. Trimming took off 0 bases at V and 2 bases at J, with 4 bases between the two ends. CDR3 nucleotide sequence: TGTGCCATCAGTGAGTCTTATAACACCGGGGAGCTGTTTTTT. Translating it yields CAISESYNTGELFF.

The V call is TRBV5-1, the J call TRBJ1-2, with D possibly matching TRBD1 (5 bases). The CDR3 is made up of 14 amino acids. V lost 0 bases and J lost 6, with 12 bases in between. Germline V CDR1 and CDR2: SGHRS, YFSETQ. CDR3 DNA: TGCGCCAGCAGCTTGGCCCAGACAGATGATGGCTACACCTTC. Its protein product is CASSLAQTDDGYTF. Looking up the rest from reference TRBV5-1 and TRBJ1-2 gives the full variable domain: KAGVTQTPRYLIKTRGQQVTLSCSPISGHRSVSWYQQTPGQGLQFLFEYFSETQRNKGNFPGRFSGRQFSNSRSEMNVSTLELGDSALYLCASSLAQTDDGYTFGSGTRLTVV.

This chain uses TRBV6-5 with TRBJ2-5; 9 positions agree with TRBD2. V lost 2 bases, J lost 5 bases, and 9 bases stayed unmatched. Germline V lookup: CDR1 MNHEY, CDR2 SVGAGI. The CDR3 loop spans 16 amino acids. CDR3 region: CASSYGDSGSAETQYF. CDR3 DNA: TGTGCCAGCAGTTACGGTGATAGCGGGAGTGCGGAGACCCAGTACTTC.

The CDR3 nucleotides are TGTGCCACCAACCCCGACTCCCCAGATACGCAGTATTTT. Its protein product is CATNPDSPDTQYF. The rearrangement joins TRBV27 to TRBJ2-3; D is unresolved. Germline assignment: CDR1 MNHEY and CDR2 SMNVEV (reference sequence). Trimming left V 10 bases short and J 4 bases short, with 15 bases between. CDR3 length: 13 amino acids.

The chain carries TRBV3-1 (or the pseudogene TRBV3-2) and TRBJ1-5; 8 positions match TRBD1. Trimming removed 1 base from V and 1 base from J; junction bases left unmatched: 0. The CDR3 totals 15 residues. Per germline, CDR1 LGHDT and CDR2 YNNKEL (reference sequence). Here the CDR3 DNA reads TGTGCCAGCAGCCAAGGGACAGGGAGCAATCAGCCCCAGCATTTT. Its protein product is CASSQGTGSNQPQHF.

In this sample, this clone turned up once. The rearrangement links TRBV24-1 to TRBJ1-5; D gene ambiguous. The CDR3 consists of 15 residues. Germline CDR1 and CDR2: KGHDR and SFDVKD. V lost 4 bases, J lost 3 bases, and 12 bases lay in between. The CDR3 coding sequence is TGTGCCACCAGTGAATTGACGGTAAACAATCAGCCCCAGCATTTT. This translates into CATSELTVNNQPQHF.